Following are 8 T cell receptor beta chains from one sample sequenced in a study of T cell responses to AZD1222 COVID-19 vaccine. The protocol was immunoSEQ multiplex PCR, while the TCRdb copy is restricted to in-frame clones and leaves out a portion. The sample has approximately 150,000 clones, roughly 87% seen once. Specimen: peripheral blood, collected 28 days after the second AZD1222 dose. These TCRs come from an adult who received the AZD1222 COVID-19 vaccine.

The V call is TRBV5-8, the J call TRBJ2-3; D gene unclear. The CDR3 is 15 residues long. The germline V and J ends were trimmed by 5 bases and 5 bases, with 18 bases remaining between them. The germline V gene has CDR1 SGHTS and CDR2 YDEGEE. The chain's CDR3 is CASRLQVVRIDTQYF. The DNA of the CDR3 is TGTGCCAGCAGATTGCAGGTCGTACGCATAGATACGCAGTATTTT.

V and J are TRBV18 and TRBJ1-2, with D possibly being TRBD1 (5 bases). The germline gives CDR1 KGHSH, CDR2 LQKENI. The CDR3 is 15 amino acids. V lost 3 bases and J lost 8, with 19 bases in between. The CDR3 nucleotides are TGTGCCAGCTCACCCCCCCAGGGAATGATATACGGCTACACCTTC. It translates to CASSPPQGMIYGYTF.

Comment on this clone: An end of the junction does not agree with germline; a read error may underlie this. The V and J genes are TRBV18 and TRBJ2-3; TRBD1 aligns across 7 bases. Germline V gene lookup returns CDR1 KGHSH and CDR2 LQKENI. CDR3 length equals 15 residues. In DNA form, the CDR3 reads TGTGCCAGCTCATCACCAGGGGGTGACGCAGATACGCAGTATTTT. Translating gives CASSSPGGDADTQYF.

The chain links TRBV19 to TRBJ1-2, with 7 bases lining up with TRBD1. This CDR3 has 13 amino acids. CDR1 and CDR2 from the germline V gene are LNHDA and SQIVND (reference sequence). V shed 6 bases and J 8 bases; nucleotides not matched to a gene: 9. This CDR3 reads CASSATGTYGYTF. DNA of the CDR3: TGTGCCAGTAGCGCGACAGGGACCTACGGCTACACCTTC.

The chain recombines TRBV7-2 with TRBJ2-5; D remains ambiguous. Trimming removed 3 bases from V and 2 bases from J, with 7 bases in between. Germline V gene sequence: CDR1 SGHTA, CDR2 FQGNSA. The CDR3 has 13 residues. In nucleotides, the CDR3 is TGTGCCAGCAGCTTCGCCCAACAAGAGACCCAGTACTTC. Encoded protein: CASSFAQQETQYF.

CDR3 DNA: TGTGCCAGCAGCGTCGGACTAGCGGGAGGCACCGGGGAGCTGTTTTTT. Protein product: CASSVGLAGGTGELFF. This chain uses TRBV9 with TRBJ2-2; 14 bases map to TRBD2. V lost 2 bases and J lost 4; bases outside the gene matches: 1. CDR3 length equals 16 residues. Germline CDR1 and CDR2: SGDLS and YYNGEE.

The genes are TRBV4-1 and TRBJ2-3; tentatively, D is TRBD1 (6 bases). Germline V gives CDR1 MGHRA, CDR2 YSYEKL. The V gene lost 4 bases and the J gene lost 3 bases, with 20 bases spanning the gap. This CDR3 has 17 amino acids. Here the CDR3 DNA reads TGCGCCAGCAGCCCTCCCCTAGGGGGACGAAGAACAGATACGCAGTATTTT. Its protein is CASSPPLGGRRTDTQYF.

The gene calls are TRBV6-2 or TRBV6-3 and TRBJ2-2; D not resolved. CDR1 MNHEY and CDR2 SVGEGT come from the germline V gene. The CDR3 is 14 residues long. V gave up 6 bases and J gave up 6 bases, with 14 bases separating them. The CDR3 loop is CASSPRIKAGELFF. Here the CDR3 DNA reads TGTGCCAGCAGCCCCAGGATTAAGGCCGGGGAGCTGTTTTTT.